This TCR beta chain was identified in a study of T cells after yellow fever vaccination. Study-wide context: Fractions of low cell number were prepared using SMART-Seq v4 Ultra Low Input.

Germline loops: CDR1 SNHLY, CDR2 FYNNEI. CDR3 length equals 11 residues. With 4 bases removed from V and 4 bases from J, the gap between germline ends came to 4 bases. Template-switching 5'RACE yielded the TCR cDNA; a universal primer site and UMIs were added in the process. TCRdb independently ran MiXCR on the 5' RACE reads; one entry per CDR3 protein. The table records some 340,000 distinct CDR3 sequences, over 4% of them present only once. This clonotype was seen ten or more times. Sequences were derived from PBMCs, sampled 5 days after the yellow fever booster vaccination. The chain employs TRBV2 and TRBJ2-5; D is ambiguous. This TCR came from a man aged 18 to 29 who received the YFV17D yellow fever vaccine. The DNA for the CDR3 is TGTGCCAGCAGTGTGAGAGAGACCCAGTACTTC. It codes for CASSVRETQYF.